Listed here are 3 T cell receptor beta chains from one sample, sequenced in a study of OX40 agonist ivuxolimab in advanced cancers. Method: immunoSEQ multiplex PCR; TCRdb's copy keeps in-frame clones and lacks some. The table shows approximately 68,000 clones, with around 86% occurring only once. The sample in question was CD4+ or CD8+ T cells sorted from blood, obtained in a trial of the OX40 agonist ivuxolimab. The receptors originated from an adult with an advanced solid tumor such as melanoma, head and neck, liver or kidney cancer.

The rearrangement joins TRBV7-2 to TRBJ2-5; D remains ambiguous. Trimming stripped 7 bases from V and 1 base from J, with 7 bases between. Germline loops: CDR1 SGHTA, CDR2 FQGNSA. CDR3 length: 12 amino acids. CDR3 region: CASIGPQETQYF. In DNA form, the CDR3 reads TGTGCCAGCATAGGGCCCCAAGAGACCCAGTACTTC.

In this sample, this clone turned up a few times. V is TRBV6-6 and J is TRBJ1-2; D is perhaps TRBD1 (6 bases). V dropped 7 bases and J dropped 2 bases, with 11 bases sitting between them. CDR1 is MNHNY and CDR2 is SVGAGI in the germline V gene (reference sequence). This CDR3 is 13 amino acids long. The CDR3 DNA sequence: TGTGCCAGCAATGGGACACCGAACTATGGCTACACCTTC. Its protein is CASNGTPNYGYTF.

This clone came up a few times. The chain has TRBV19 and TRBJ2-7, with a tentative D call TRBD2 (6 bases). V shed 11 bases and J shed 0 bases, with 14 bases lying between them. There are 13 residues in the CDR3. Looked up from germline, CDR1 is LNHDA and CDR2 is SQIVND (reference sequence). CDR3 sequence reads: CACGVQGSYEQYF. As DNA, the CDR3 is TGTGCCTGCGGGGTCCAGGGCTCCTACGAGCAGTACTTC.